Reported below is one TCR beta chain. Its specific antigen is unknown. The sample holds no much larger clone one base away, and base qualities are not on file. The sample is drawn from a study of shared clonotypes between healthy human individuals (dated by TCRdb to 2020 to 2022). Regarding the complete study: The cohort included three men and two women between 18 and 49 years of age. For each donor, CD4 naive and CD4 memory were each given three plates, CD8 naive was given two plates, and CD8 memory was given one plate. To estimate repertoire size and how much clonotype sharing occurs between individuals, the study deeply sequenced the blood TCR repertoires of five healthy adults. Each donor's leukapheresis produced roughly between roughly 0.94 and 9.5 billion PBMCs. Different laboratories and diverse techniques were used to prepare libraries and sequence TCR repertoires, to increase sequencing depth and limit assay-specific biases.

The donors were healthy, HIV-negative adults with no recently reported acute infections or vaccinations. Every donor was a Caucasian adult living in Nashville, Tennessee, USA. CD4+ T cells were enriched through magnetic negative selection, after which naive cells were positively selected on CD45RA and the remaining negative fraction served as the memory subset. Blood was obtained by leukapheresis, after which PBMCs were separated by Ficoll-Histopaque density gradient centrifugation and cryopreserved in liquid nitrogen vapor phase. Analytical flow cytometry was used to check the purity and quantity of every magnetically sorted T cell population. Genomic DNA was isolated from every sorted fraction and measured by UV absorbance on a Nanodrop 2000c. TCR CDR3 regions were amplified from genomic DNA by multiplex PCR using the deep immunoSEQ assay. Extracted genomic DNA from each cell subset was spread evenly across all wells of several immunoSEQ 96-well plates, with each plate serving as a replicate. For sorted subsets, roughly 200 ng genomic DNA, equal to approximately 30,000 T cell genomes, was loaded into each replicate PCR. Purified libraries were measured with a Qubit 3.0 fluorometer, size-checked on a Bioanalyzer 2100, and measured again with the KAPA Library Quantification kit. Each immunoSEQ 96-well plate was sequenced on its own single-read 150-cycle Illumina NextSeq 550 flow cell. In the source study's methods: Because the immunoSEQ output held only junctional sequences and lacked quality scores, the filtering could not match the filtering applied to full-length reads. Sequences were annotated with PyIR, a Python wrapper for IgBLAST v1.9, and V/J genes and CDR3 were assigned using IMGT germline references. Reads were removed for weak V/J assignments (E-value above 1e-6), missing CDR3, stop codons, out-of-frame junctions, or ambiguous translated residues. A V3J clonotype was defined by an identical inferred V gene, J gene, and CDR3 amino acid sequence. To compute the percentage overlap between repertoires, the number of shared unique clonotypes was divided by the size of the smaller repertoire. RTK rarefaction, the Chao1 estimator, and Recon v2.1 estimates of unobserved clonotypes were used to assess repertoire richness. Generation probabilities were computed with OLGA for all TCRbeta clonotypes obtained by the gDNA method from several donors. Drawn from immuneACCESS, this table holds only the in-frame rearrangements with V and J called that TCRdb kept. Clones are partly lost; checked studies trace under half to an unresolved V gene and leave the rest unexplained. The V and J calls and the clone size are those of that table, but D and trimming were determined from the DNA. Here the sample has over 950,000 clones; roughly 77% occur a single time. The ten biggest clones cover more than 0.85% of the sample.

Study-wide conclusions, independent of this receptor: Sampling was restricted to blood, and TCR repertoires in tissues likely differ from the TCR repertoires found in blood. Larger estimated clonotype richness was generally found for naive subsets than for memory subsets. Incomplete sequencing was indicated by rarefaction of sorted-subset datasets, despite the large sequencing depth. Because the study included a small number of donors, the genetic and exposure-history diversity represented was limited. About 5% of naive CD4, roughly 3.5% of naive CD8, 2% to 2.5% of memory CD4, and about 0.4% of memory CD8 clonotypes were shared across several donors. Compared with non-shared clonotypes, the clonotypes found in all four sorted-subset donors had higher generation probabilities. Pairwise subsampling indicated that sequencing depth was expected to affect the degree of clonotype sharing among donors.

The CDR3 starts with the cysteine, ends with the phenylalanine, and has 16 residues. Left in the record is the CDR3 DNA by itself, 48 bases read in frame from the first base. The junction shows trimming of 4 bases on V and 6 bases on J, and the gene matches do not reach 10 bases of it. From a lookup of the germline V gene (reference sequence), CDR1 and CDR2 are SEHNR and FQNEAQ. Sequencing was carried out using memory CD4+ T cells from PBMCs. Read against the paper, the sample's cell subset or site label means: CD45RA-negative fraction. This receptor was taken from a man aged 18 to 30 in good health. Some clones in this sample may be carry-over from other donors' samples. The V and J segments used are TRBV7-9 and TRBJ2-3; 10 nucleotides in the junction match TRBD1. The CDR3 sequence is CASSSDRGHELDTQYF. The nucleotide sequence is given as TGTGCCAGCAGCTCCGACAGGGGGCACGAGTTGGATACGCAGTATTTT.